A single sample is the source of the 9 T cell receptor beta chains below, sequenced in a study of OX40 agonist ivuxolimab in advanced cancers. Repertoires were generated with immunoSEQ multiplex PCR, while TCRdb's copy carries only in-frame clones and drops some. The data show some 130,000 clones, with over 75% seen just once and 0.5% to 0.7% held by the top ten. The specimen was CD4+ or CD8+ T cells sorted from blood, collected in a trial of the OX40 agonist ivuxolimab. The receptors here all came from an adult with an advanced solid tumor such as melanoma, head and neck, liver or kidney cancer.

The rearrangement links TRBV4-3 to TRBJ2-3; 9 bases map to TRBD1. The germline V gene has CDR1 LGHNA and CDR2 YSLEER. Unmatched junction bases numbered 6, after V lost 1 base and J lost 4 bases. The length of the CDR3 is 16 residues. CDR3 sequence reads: CASSQGHRGLADTQYF. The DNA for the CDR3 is TGCGCCAGCAGCCAAGGCCACAGGGGGCTTGCAGATACGCAGTATTTT.

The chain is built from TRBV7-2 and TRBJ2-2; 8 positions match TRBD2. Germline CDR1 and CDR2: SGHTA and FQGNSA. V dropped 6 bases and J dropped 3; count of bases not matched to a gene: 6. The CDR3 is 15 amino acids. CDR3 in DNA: TGTGCCAGCAGGCCATCGGGGGGGCACACCGGGGAGCTGTTTTTT. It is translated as CASRPSGGHTGELFF.

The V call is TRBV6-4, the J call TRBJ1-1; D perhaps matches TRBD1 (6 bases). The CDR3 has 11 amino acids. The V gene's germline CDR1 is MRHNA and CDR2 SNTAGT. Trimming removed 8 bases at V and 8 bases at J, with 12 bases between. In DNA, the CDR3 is TGTGCCAGCGGGGTGGACAGAGAAGCTTTCTTT. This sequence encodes CASGVDREAFF.

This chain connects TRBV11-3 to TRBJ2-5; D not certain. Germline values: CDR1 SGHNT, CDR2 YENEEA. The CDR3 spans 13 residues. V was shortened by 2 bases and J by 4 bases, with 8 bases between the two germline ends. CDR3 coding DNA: TGTGCCAGCAGCTTAAACTGGGGAGAGACCCAGTACTTC. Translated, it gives CASSLNWGETQYF.

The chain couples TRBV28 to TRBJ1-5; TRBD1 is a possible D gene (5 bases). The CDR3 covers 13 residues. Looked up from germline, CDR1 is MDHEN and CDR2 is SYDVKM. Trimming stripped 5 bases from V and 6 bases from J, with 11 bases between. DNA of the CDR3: TGTGCCAGCAGTGCGGGGGGGAGTCAGCCCCAGCATTTT. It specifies CASSAGGSQPQHF.

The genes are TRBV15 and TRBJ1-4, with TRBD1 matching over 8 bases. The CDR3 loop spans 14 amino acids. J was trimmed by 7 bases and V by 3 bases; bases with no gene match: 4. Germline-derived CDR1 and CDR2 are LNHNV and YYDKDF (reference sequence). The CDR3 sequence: CATSRQGASEKLFF. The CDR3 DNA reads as TGTGCCACCAGCAGGCAGGGGGCGAGTGAAAAACTGTTTTTT.

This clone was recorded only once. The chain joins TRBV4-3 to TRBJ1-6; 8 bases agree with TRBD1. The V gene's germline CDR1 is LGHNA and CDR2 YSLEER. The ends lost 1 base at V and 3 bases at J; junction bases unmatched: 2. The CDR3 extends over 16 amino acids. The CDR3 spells CASSQGTGFYNSPLHF. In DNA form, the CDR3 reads TGCGCCAGCAGCCAAGGGACAGGGTTCTATAATTCACCCCTCCACTTT.

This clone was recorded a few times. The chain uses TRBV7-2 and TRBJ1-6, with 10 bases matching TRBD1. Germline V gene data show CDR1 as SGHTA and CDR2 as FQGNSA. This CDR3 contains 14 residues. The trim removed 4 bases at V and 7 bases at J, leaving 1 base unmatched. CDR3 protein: CASSWGQGNSPLHF. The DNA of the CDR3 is TGTGCCAGCAGCTGGGGACAGGGGAATTCACCCCTCCACTTT.

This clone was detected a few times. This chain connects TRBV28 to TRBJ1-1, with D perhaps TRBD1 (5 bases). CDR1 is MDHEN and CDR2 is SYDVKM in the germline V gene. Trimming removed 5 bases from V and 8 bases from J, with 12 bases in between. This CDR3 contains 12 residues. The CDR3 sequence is CASSPRQREAFF. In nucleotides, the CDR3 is TGTGCCAGCAGTCCCCGACAGAGGGAAGCTTTCTTT. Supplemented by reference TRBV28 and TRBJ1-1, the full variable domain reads DVKVTQSSRYLVKRTGEKVFLECVQDMDHENMFWYRQDPGLGLRLIYFSYDVKMKEKGDIPEGYSVSREKKERFSLILESASTNQTSMYLCASSPRQREAFFGQGTRLTVV.